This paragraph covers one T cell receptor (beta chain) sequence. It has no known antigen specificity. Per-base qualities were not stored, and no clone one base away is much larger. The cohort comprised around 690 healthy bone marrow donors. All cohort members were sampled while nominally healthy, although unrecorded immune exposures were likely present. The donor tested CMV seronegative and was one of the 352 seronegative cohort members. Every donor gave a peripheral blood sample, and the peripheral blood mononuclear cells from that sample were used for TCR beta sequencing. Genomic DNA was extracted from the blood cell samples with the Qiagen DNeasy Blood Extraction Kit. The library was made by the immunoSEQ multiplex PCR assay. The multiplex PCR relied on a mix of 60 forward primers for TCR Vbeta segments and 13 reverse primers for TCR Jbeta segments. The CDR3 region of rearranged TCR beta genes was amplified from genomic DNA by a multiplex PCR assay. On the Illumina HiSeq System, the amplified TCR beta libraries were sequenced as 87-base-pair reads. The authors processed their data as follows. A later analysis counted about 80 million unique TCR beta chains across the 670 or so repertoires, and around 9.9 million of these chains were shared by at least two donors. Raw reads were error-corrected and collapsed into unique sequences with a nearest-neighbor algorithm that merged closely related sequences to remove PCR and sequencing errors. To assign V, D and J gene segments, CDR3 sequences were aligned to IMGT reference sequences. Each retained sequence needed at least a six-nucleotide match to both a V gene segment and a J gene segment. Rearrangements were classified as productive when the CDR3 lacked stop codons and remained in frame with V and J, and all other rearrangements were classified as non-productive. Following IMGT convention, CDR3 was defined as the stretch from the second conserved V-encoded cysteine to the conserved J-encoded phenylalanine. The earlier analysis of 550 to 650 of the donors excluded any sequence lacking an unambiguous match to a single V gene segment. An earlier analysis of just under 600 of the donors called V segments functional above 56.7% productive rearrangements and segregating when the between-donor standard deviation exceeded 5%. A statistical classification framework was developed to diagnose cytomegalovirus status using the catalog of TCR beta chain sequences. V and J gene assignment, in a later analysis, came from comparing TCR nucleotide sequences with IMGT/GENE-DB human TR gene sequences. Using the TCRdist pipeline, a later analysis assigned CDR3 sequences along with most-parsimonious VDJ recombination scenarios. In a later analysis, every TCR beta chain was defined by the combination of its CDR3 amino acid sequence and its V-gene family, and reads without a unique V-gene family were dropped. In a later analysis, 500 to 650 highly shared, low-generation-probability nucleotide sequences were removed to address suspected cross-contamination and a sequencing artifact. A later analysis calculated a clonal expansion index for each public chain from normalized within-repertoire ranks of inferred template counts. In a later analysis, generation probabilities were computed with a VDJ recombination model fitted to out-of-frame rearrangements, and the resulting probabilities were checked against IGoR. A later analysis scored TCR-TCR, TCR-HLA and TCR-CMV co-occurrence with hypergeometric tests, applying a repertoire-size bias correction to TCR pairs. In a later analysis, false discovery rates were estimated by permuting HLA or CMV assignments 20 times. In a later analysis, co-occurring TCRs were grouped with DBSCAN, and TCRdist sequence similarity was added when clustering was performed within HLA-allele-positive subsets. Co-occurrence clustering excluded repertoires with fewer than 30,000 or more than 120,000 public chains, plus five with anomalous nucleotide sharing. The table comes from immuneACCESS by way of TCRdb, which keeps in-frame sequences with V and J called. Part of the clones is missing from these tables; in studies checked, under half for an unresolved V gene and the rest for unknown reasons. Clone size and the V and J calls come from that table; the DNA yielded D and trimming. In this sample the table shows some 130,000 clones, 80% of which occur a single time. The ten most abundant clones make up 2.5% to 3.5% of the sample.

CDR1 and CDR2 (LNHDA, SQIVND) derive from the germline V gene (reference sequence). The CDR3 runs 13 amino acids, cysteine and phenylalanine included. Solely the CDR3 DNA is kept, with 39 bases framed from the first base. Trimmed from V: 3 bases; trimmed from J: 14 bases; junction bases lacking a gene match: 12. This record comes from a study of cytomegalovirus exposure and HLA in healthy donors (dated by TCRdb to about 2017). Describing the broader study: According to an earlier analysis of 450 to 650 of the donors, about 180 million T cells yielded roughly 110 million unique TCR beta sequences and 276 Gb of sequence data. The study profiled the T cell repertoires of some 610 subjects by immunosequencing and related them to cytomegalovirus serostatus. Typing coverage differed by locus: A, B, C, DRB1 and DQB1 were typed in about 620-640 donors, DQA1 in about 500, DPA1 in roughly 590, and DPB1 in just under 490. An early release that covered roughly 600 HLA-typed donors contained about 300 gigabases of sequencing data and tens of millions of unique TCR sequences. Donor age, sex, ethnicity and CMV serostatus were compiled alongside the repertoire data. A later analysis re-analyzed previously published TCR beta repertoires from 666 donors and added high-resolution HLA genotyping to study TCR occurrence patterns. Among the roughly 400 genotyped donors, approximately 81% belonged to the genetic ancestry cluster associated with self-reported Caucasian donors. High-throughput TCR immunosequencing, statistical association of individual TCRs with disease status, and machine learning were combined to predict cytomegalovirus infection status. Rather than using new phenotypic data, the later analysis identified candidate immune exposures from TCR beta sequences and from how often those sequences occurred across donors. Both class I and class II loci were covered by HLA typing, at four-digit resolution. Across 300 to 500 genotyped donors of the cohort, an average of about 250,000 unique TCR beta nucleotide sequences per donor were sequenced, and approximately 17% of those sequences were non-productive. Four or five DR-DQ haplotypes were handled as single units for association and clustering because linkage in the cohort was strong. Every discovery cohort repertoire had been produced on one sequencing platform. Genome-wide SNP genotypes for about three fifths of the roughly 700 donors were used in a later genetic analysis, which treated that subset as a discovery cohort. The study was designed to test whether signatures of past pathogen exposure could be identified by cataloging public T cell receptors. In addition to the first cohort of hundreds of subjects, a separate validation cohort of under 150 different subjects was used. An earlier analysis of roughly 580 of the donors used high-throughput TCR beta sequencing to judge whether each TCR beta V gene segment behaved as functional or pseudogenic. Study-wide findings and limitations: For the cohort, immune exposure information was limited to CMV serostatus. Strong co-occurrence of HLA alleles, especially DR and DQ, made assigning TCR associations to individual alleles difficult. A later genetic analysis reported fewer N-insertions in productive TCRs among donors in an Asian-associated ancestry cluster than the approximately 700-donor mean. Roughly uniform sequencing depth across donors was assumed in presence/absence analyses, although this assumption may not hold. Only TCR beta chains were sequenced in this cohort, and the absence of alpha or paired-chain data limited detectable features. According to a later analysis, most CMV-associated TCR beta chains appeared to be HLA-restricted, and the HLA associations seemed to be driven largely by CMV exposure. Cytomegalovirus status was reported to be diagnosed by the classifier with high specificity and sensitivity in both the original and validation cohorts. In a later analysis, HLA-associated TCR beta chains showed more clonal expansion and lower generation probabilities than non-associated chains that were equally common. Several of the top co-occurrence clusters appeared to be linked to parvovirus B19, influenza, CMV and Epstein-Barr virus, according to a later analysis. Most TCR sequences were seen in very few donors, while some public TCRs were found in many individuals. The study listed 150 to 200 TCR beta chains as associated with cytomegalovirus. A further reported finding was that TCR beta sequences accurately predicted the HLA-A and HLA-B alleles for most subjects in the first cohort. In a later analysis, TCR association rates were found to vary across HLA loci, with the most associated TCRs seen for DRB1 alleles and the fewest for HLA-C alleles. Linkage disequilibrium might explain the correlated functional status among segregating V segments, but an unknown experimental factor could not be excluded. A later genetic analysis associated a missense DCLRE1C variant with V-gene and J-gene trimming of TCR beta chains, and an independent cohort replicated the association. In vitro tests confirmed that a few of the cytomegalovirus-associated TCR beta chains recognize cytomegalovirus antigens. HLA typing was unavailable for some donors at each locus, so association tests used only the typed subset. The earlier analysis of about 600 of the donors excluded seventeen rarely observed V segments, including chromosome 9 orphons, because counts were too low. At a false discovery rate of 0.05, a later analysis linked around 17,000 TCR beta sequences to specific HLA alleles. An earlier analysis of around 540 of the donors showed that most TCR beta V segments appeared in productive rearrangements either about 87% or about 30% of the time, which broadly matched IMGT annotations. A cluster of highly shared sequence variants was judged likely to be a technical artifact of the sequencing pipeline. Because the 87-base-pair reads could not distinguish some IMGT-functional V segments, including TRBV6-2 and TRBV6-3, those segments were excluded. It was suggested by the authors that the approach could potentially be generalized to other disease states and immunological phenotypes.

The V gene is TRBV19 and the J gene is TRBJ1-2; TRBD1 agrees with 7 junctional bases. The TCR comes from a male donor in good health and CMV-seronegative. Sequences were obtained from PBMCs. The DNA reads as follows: TGTGCCAGTAGTATCGGCTCTGGGACAGATGCGACCTTC. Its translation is CASSIGSGTDATF.